These 23 T cell receptor beta chains came from one sample sequenced in a study of Ad26.COV2.S vaccination and SARS-CoV-2 variants. As for treatment: around 19 received Ad26.COV2.S at low or high dose, single or two shots; roughly 5 received placebo; per-sample allocation not given. Sampling was done on day 63 after the first vaccine or placebo injection. Profiled with immunoSEQ multiplex PCR; TCRdb holds only in-frame clones, not every one. The sample lists fewer than 900,000 clones, roughly 90% occurring once. Sequencing used peripheral blood, obtained in a trial of Ad26.COV2.S vaccine versus placebo. These receptors came from a person between 18 and 59 years old who received the Ad26.COV2.S COVID-19 vaccine or a placebo.

The chain recombines TRBV25-1 with TRBJ1-5; tentatively, D is TRBD1 (5 bases). This CDR3 is 13 amino acids long. From germline, CDR1 is MGHDK and CDR2 SYGVNS. V was cut by 2 bases and J by 7 bases, with 9 bases left in between. The CDR3 spells CASSEQGDQPQHF. The CDR3 nucleotides are TGTGCCAGCAGTGAACAGGGCGACCAGCCCCAGCATTTT.

The chain couples TRBV18 to TRBJ2-3; the match to TRBD2 covers 16 bases. V dropped 6 bases and J dropped 0; count of bases not matched to a gene: 3. CDR3 size: 17 residues. The germline V gene has CDR1 KGHSH and CDR2 LQKENI. Here the CDR3 reads CASSPGLAGGSTDTQYF. In nucleotides, the CDR3 is TGTGCCAGCTCCCCGGGACTAGCGGGAGGGAGCACAGATACGCAGTATTTT.

In the case of this clone: The sample carries other DNA sequences with the same CDR3. The gene calls are TRBV7-8 and TRBJ1-6, with D unclear. This CDR3 is 15 amino acids long. Trimming left V 3 bases short and J 0 bases short, with 6 bases between. The germline CDR1 and CDR2 sequences are SGHVS and FQNEAQ. CDR3 in DNA: TGTGCCAGCAGCTTCCGTAGCTCCTATAATTCACCCCTCCACTTT. Encoded protein: CASSFRSSYNSPLHF.

The gene calls are TRBV25-1 and TRBJ2-5; D is ambiguous. This CDR3 comprises 14 residues. Trimming stripped 1 base from V and 5 bases from J, with 11 bases between. Germline lookup yields CDR1 MGHDK and CDR2 SYGVNS. The CDR3 reads CASSESGPRETQYF. The CDR3, as DNA: TGTGCCAGCAGTGAATCGGGCCCTCGGGAGACCCAGTACTTC.

V usage is TRBV5-4 and J usage is TRBJ2-5; possible D gene TRBD1, 6 bases. Germline-derived CDR1 and CDR2 are SGHNT and YYREEE (reference sequence). V lost 0 bases, J lost 4 bases, and 13 bases lay in between. The CDR3 contains 15 residues. DNA for the CDR3: TGTGCCAGCAGCTTGGGGAACAGGGTAGGAGAGACCCAGTACTTC. Its protein product is CASSLGNRVGETQYF.

This chain joins TRBV2 and TRBJ1-5; D may be TRBD1 (5 bases). V dropped 7 bases and J dropped 4 bases, with 14 bases sitting between them. CDR1 and CDR2 from the germline V gene are SNHLY and FYNNEI. The CDR3 runs to 14 residues. Here the CDR3 DNA reads TGTGCCAGCAAGTTCTGGCAGGGAAATCAGCCCCAGCATTTT. Amino acids: CASKFWQGNQPQHF.

A remark on this clone: Other DNA sequences in the sample encode the same CDR3. The chain joins TRBV9 to TRBJ2-3; no clear D gene. Germline V gene sequence: CDR1 SGDLS, CDR2 YYNGEE. The CDR3 covers 14 residues. The V end lost 0 bases, the J end lost 1 base, and 6 bases lay between the germline ends. This CDR3 reads CASSVEGRTDTQYF. The CDR3 DNA reads TGTGCCAGCAGCGTAGAGGGCCGCACAGATACGCAGTATTTT.

This rearrangement joins TRBV14 to TRBJ2-7; no firm D call. This CDR3 contains 11 residues. Germline V gene sequence: CDR1 SGHDN, CDR2 FVKESK. V was trimmed by 2 bases and J by 3 bases, leaving 2 bases between them. CDR3 loop: CASSQYYEQYF. The CDR3 nucleotides are TGTGCCAGCAGCCAATACTACGAGCAGTACTTC.

This sequence joins TRBV4-3 and TRBJ2-7; TRBD2 agrees at 7 bases. The CDR3 loop spans 15 amino acids. J was trimmed by 7 bases and V by 0 bases; bases with no gene match: 9. Germline CDR1 LGHNA, CDR2 YSLEER. The CDR3 coding sequence is TGCGCCAGCAGCCAAGAGACGCTAGCGGAAAGGGAGCAGTACTTC. It translates to CASSQETLAEREQYF.

This chain uses TRBV30 with TRBJ1-1; D remains unclear. The CDR3 has 14 residues. The V end was cut by 0 bases, the J end by 0 bases, with 8 bases between. Germline CDR1 and CDR2: GTSNPN and SVGIG (reference sequence). CDR3 amino acids: CAWSVIRVNTEAFF. The DNA of the CDR3 is TGTGCCTGGAGTGTAATCCGGGTGAACACTGAAGCTTTCTTT.

The chain uses TRBV14 and TRBJ1-2; possible D gene TRBD1, 5 bases. Germline V lookup: CDR1 SGHDN, CDR2 FVKESK. This CDR3 has 14 residues. V lost 4 bases and J 4 bases, leaving 13 bases between the germline ends. In nucleotides, the CDR3 is TGTGCCAGCAGCCCGACCTGGGGGGGCTATGGCTACACCTTC. Encoded protein: CASSPTWGGYGYTF.

The rearrangement uses TRBV24-1 and TRBJ2-1; unclear D gene. This CDR3 is 12 amino acids long. V was trimmed by 5 bases and J by 7 bases, leaving 8 bases between them. From germline, CDR1 is KGHDR and CDR2 SFDVKD. The DNA for the CDR3 is TGTGCCACCAGTGGTAACGGAAATGAGCAGTTCTTC. Translation gives CATSGNGNEQFF.

The chain recombines TRBV19 with TRBJ2-6; D gene uncertain. The germline V gene has CDR1 LNHDA and CDR2 SQIVND (reference sequence). Trimming removed 4 bases at V and 0 bases at J, with 13 bases between. The CDR3 spans 17 residues. The CDR3: CASSRAPTSSGANVLTF. The CDR3 DNA is TGTGCCAGTAGTAGGGCTCCAACGAGCTCTGGGGCCAACGTCCTGACTTTC.

V usage is TRBV6-5 and J usage is TRBJ1-2; D remains ambiguous. Germline V gene data show CDR1 as MNHEY and CDR2 as SVGAGI. V was shortened by 5 bases and J by 6 bases, with 10 bases between the two germline ends. The CDR3 runs 12 residues. CDR3 sequence reads: CASSRSPDGYTF. In nucleotides, the CDR3 is TGTGCCAGCAGTCGCTCTCCTGATGGCTACACCTTC.

The rearrangement uses TRBV7-2 and TRBJ1-2, with D possibly matching TRBD1 (6 bases). V shed 1 base and J shed 7 bases, with 13 bases lying between them. The length of the CDR3 is 14 residues. Germline values: CDR1 SGHTA, CDR2 FQGNSA. The DNA of the CDR3 is TGTGCCAGCAGCTTAGTAGAAGGGGGAGGTGGCTACACCTTC. It is translated as CASSLVEGGGGYTF.

The V call is TRBV27, the J call TRBJ2-1, with D possibly being TRBD2 (7 bases). The CDR3 is 18 residues long. Germline-derived CDR1 and CDR2 are MNHEY and SMNVEV (reference sequence). Trimming cost V 5 bases and J 9 bases, with 29 bases left between them. CDR3 sequence (DNA): TGTGCCAGCAGTGCTCTGACCATAGCGGGTCCTAAAGGGGGTGAGCAGTTCTTC. Its protein is CASSALTIAGPKGGEQFF.

The rearrangement uses TRBV3-1 (or the pseudogene TRBV3-2) and TRBJ1-3, with 8 nucleotides matching TRBD1. CDR1 and CDR2 (germline): LGHDT, YNNKEL (reference sequence). This CDR3 has 14 amino acids. The junction had 2 bases not matched to a gene; V was cut back by 4 bases and J by 3 bases. CDR3 bases: TGTGCCAGCAGCCCGACAGGGGATGGAAACACCATATATTTT. It codes for CASSPTGDGNTIYF.

The chain joins TRBV6-5 to TRBJ1-6; D might be TRBD1 (6 bases). Trimming took 0 bases from V and 6 from J, leaving 12 bases between them. Germline CDR1 reads MNHEY; CDR2 reads SVGAGI. The CDR3 has 16 residues. The CDR3 loop reads CASSYSQGHGNSPLHF. Here the CDR3 DNA reads TGTGCCAGCAGTTACTCCCAGGGGCATGGTAATTCACCCCTCCACTTT.

This clone was observed a handful of times. Other nucleotide sequences from this sample produce the same CDR3. The rearrangement joins TRBV19 to TRBJ1-1; tentative D call: TRBD1 (6 bases). Trimming left V 5 bases short and J 0 bases short, with 10 bases between. Germline lookup yields CDR1 LNHDA and CDR2 SQIVND (reference sequence). This CDR3 contains 14 residues. This CDR3 is CASSVTGLNTEAFF. The DNA for the CDR3 is TGTGCCAGTAGTGTTACAGGGTTGAACACTGAAGCTTTCTTT. Full variable domain (outside the CDR3, taken from reference TRBV19 and TRBJ1-1): DGGITQSPKYLFRKEGQNVTLSCEQNLNHDAMYWYRQDPGQGLRLIYYSQIVNDFQKGDIAEGYSVSREKKESFPLTVTSAQKNPTAFYLCASSVTGLNTEAFFGQGTRLTVV.

The chain uses TRBV2 and TRBJ1-2; D uncertain. Trimming cost V 1 base and J 3 bases, with 6 bases left between them. CDR3 size: 13 residues. Germline V gene data show CDR1 as SNHLY and CDR2 as FYNNEI. In DNA form, the CDR3 reads TGTGCCAGCAGTGAAGGTCTTTACTATGGCTACACCTTC. This encodes CASSEGLYYGYTF.

V is TRBV19 and J is TRBJ2-1; 12 bases fit TRBD2. Per germline, CDR1 LNHDA and CDR2 SQIVND (reference sequence). The CDR3 length is 17 residues. With V trimmed by 5 bases and J by 5 bases, 10 bases remained unmatched. The CDR3, as DNA: TGTGCCAGTAGTCTGACTAGCGGGGGCCAACCGAACAATGAGCAGTTCTTC. It codes for CASSLTSGGQPNNEQFF.

The rearrangement links TRBV12-5 to TRBJ2-3; 13 positions match TRBD2. This CDR3 spans 16 amino acids. In germline, CDR1 is LGHNT, CDR2 FRNRAP. V shed 0 bases, J shed 6 bases, and the junction held 3 bases outside the gene matches. DNA of the CDR3: TGTGCTAGTGGTTTGGTACTAGCGGGGGGGGCCGATACGCAGTATTTT. Encoded protein: CASGLVLAGGADTQYF.

The chain has TRBV29-1 and TRBJ1-2; 7 bases match TRBD1. Germline V gives CDR1 SQVTM, CDR2 ANQGSEA. This CDR3 comprises 13 residues. The J segment lost 6 bases and the V segment lost 6 bases, leaving 10 bases of the junction unmatched. The CDR3 spells CSVVSTGVHGYTF. The DNA of the CDR3 is TGCAGCGTCGTATCTACAGGGGTTCATGGCTACACCTTC.